This T cell receptor beta chain stems from a study of T cell repertoires in cytomegalovirus infection (dated by TCRdb to the late 2010s). A note on the overall study: Donor HLA type was relevant to the analysis, because carriage of CMV infection together with the matching HLA type was indicated by public TCR beta signatures.

Trimming leaves V shorter by 5 bases and J shorter by 4 bases, with the junction holding 10 bases beyond the gene matches. The CDR3 holds 15 amino acids from the cysteine to the phenylalanine. Left in the record is the CDR3 DNA by itself, 45 bases read in frame from the first base. CDR1 and CDR2 (MNHEY, SVGEGT) derive from the germline V gene. As to this clonotype: What this receptor recognizes is not known. No much larger clone is present one base from it, and per-base qualities are unavailable.

The sequencer listed for this sample is Illumina HiSeq 1500. Through fastp at Q25 and MiXCR, TCRdb rebuilt clones from the public reads, retaining in-frame beta chains. Records with the same CDR3 protein are collapsed into one entry carrying the most frequent genes and DNA. This sample gives roughly 760,000 distinct CDR3 sequences in total; approximately 40% of them show up just once. Around 2.8% of the sample is in the top ten clones. General conclusions and limits of the study: Carriers of CMV infection plus the relevant HLA type were discriminated by the cumulative frequency of public TCR beta family members in the study cohort and in an independent approximately 400-donor cohort. The ex vivo response was dominated by HLA-C-restricted CMV-specific TCR beta clonotypes, and the single most frequent clonotype in two of eight donors was supplied by these HLA-C-restricted clonotypes.

What was sequenced was PBMCs. The TCR originated in a human donor in good health (CMV status not recorded). Some clones in this sample may be carry-over from other donors' samples. The rearrangement combines TRBV6-2 or TRBV6-3 with TRBJ1-1, with 7 bases matching TRBD1. The nucleotides read TGTGCCAGCAGTACGCACAGGGGCTCCCTCACTGAAGCTTTCTTT. This codes for CASSTHRGSLTEAFF.